This TCR beta chain is from a study of blood T cell repertoires in COVID-19. Study-level information: Both acute and convalescent COVID-19 samples were obtained from the United States, Italy and Spain.

CDR1 is LGHDT and CDR2 is YNNKEL in the germline V gene (reference sequence). This CDR3 has 18 amino acids. V shed 1 base and J 9 bases; nucleotides not matched to a gene: 11. Per the authors' pipeline: Reference gene primer amplification gave estimated nucleated cell counts. Assay used: immunoSEQ multiplex PCR; TCRdb lists only in-frame clones, some missing. V, J and clone size are taken as reported in that table, and D and trimming were inferred from the DNA itself. The sample lists more than 95,000 clones; about 75% were seen once. The material sequenced was peripheral blood. V gene TRBV3-1 (or the pseudogene TRBV3-2) combines with J gene TRBJ2-1; the match to TRBD2 covers 14 bases. The sequence was collected from an older woman with acute or convalescent COVID-19. The CDR3 DNA is TGTGCCAGCAGCCAAGTCCCGGGACTAGCGGGGGAACGTGGTGAGCAGTTCTTC. Its protein is CASSQVPGLAGERGEQFF.